These T cell receptor beta chains were read from a single sample in a study of blood T cells in healthy people across ages. TCRdb re-called the 5' RACE reads through MiXCR, storing one row per CDR3 protein. The table includes roughly 800,000 distinct CDR3 sequences, about 25% detected once. This sample also appeared in a second study, on T cells of mothers and their children.

Sequencing was performed on blood. The receptors originated from a boy aged 10-17 years in good health. Each CDR3 is given with its conserved first and last residue. D genes are given only for firm matches. A clone size is listed for some rows: how often the clone was seen (once, few, many), or a class if it is expanded.

length: 16; V: TRBV18; J: TRBJ1-1; size: -; D: TRBD1; CDR3: CASSTGTGSGHTEAFF; DNA: TGTGCCAGCTCAACCGGGACAGGGAGTGGTCACACTGAAGCTTTCTTT
length: 16; V: TRBV4-3; J: TRBJ2-4; size: -; D: TRBD2; CDR3: CASSQDRAGGLDIQYF; DNA: TGCGCCAGCAGCCAAGATAGAGCGGGGGGATTGGACATTCAGTACTTC
length: 17; V: TRBV21-1; J: TRBJ1-4; size: few; D: -; CDR3: CASSLQSDSATNEKLFF; DNA: TGTGCCAGCAGCCTACAATCAGACAGTGCAACTAATGAAAAACTGTTTTTT
length: 14; V: TRBV11-2; J: TRBJ2-3; size: -; D: -; CDR3: CASSLSRAADTQYF; DNA: TGTGCCAGCAGCTTGAGTCGGGCGGCAGATACGCAGTATTTT
length: 18; V: TRBV5-1; J: TRBJ2-6; size: few; D: -; CDR3: CASSLTGLVSSGANVLTF; DNA: TGCGCCAGCAGCCTAACCGGATTAGTGAGCTCTGGGGCCAACGTCCTGACTTTC
length: 14; V: TRBV5-1; J: TRBJ1-2; size: many; D: -; CDR3: CASSVRDGNYGYTF; DNA: TGCGCCAGCAGCGTCCGGGACGGTAACTATGGCTACACCTTC
length: 13; V: TRBV6-5; J: TRBJ2-7; size: few; D: TRBD1; CDR3: CATKGAGTIEQYF; DNA: TGTGCCACCAAGGGGGCGGGTACCATCGAGCAGTACTTC
length: 16; V: TRBV20-1; J: TRBJ2-7; size: few; D: -; CDR3: CSARDLFLGRPIEQYF; DNA: TGCAGTGCTAGAGATCTCTTTCTGGGACGGCCCATCGAGCAGTACTTC
length: 13; V: TRBV30; J: TRBJ2-2; size: -; D: -; CDR3: CAWSGRFDGELFF; DNA: TGTGCCTGGAGTGGAAGATTTGACGGGGAGCTGTTTTTT
length: 14; V: TRBV5-1; J: TRBJ2-7; size: -; D: -; CDR3: CASSLDSIRHEQYF; DNA: TGCGCCAGCAGCTTGGATTCTATCCGTCACGAGCAGTACTTC
length: 15; V: TRBV4-1; J: TRBJ1-2; size: -; D: -; CDR3: CASSSPGMEDYGYTF; DNA: TGCGCCAGCAGCTCACCGGGGATGGAAGACTATGGCTACACCTTC
length: 17; V: TRBV28; J: TRBJ2-7; size: -; D: TRBD1; CDR3: CASSLGVTGTGYIEQYF; DNA: TGTGCCAGCAGTTTAGGGGTTACGGGGACAGGGTATATCGAGCAGTACTTC
length: 16; V: TRBV13; J: TRBJ2-5; size: -; D: TRBD2; CDR3: CASSSRAGGPRETQYF; DNA: TGTGCCAGCAGCTCTAGAGCGGGGGGGCCCAGAGAGACCCAGTACTTC
length: 12; V: TRBV4-3; J: TRBJ2-7; size: -; D: -; CDR3: CASSQNRDTLNF; DNA: TGCGCCAGCAGCCAGAACCGGGACACCCTAAACTTC
length: 14; V: TRBV15; J: TRBJ1-4; size: -; D: TRBD1; CDR3: CATSQRAGGEKLFF; DNA: TGTGCCACCAGCCAAAGGGCAGGGGGTGAAAAACTGTTTTTT
length: 15; V: TRBV28; J: TRBJ2-7; size: -; D: -; CDR3: CASSTNAQGTYEQYF; DNA: TGTGCCAGCAGTACTAACGCACAGGGCACCTACGAGCAGTACTTC
length: 16; V: TRBV12-3/TRBV12-4; J: TRBJ1-4; size: -; D: TRBD1; CDR3: CASSSPNRGSNEKLFF; DNA: TGTGCCAGCAGTTCCCCCAACAGGGGTTCTAATGAAAAACTGTTTTTT
length: 16; V: TRBV7-3; J: TRBJ2-1; size: -; D: -; CDR3: CASSPTPISSYNEQFF; DNA: TGTGCCAGCAGCCCGACGCCAATCAGCTCCTACAATGAGCAGTTCTTC
length: 14; V: TRBV29-1; J: TRBJ2-7; size: many; D: TRBD2; CDR3: CSVVTSGMGTEQYF; DNA: TGCAGCGTTGTGACTAGCGGGATGGGAACCGAGCAGTACTTC
length: 16; V: TRBV7-9; J: TRBJ1-1; size: -; D: TRBD1; CDR3: CASSLAPGQGATEAFF; DNA: TGTGCCAGCAGCTTAGCGCCGGGACAGGGGGCCACTGAAGCTTTCTTT
length: 19; V: TRBV4-1; J: TRBJ2-1; size: -; D: TRBD2; CDR3: CASSQDGLAGGSSHNEQFF; DNA: TGCGCCAGCAGCCAAGATGGACTAGCGGGAGGGAGCTCCCACAATGAGCAGTTCTTC
length: 15; V: TRBV6-2/TRBV6-3; J: TRBJ1-5; size: -; D: -; CDR3: CASTGDNRNNQPQHF; DNA: TGTGCCAGCACTGGGGACAATAGGAACAATCAGCCCCAGCATTTT
length: 17; V: TRBV18; J: TRBJ2-5; size: few; D: TRBD1; CDR3: CASSPDDGQGREETQYF; DNA: TGTGCCAGCTCACCGGATGACGGACAGGGGAGGGAAGAGACCCAGTACTTC
length: 17; V: TRBV28; J: TRBJ1-4; size: -; D: -; CDR3: CASAIASADIQGEKLFF; DNA: TGTGCCAGCGCGATAGCGTCTGCGGACATTCAGGGTGAAAAACTGTTTTTT
length: 13; V: TRBV7-6; J: TRBJ2-7; size: -; D: -; CDR3: CASSLVGGDEQYF; DNA: TGTGCCAGCAGCTTAGTTGGGGGTGACGAGCAGTACTTC
length: 16; V: TRBV7-9; J: TRBJ2-7; size: -; D: -; CDR3: CASSSTGLPPYYEQYF; DNA: TGTGCCAGCAGCTCGACAGGTTTGCCTCCTTACTACGAGCAGTACTTC
length: 15; V: TRBV4-2; J: TRBJ2-7; size: -; D: TRBD1; CDR3: CASSQDFDRAYEQYF; DNA: TGTGCCAGCAGCCAAGATTTCGACAGGGCCTACGAGCAGTACTTC
length: 11; V: TRBV20-1; J: TRBJ1-2; size: once; D: -; CDR3: CSAPTDYGYTF; DNA: TGCAGTGCTCCGACGGACTATGGCTACACCTTC
length: 14; V: TRBV5-6; J: TRBJ2-3; size: -; D: -; CDR3: CASSPMGGRGTQYF; DNA: TGTGCCAGCAGCCCGATGGGGGGCCGGGGTACGCAGTATTTT
length: 15; V: TRBV29-1; J: TRBJ2-1; size: -; D: -; CDR3: CSVSTSRSPYNEQFF; DNA: TGCAGCGTATCCACTAGCCGGAGCCCCTACAATGAGCAGTTCTTC
length: 20; V: TRBV11-1; J: TRBJ2-3; size: few; D: TRBD1; CDR3: CASSFFRGHGALSYTDTQYF; DNA: TGTGCCAGCAGCTTTTTCAGGGGGCACGGGGCCCTTTCCTACACAGATACGCAGTATTTT
length: 12; V: TRBV29-1; J: TRBJ1-2; size: -; D: -; CDR3: CSVPGLDYGYTF; DNA: TGCAGCGTTCCGGGACTAGACTATGGCTACACCTTC
length: 16; V: TRBV28; J: TRBJ2-4; size: -; D: TRBD2; CDR3: CASSSLREIPKNIQYF; DNA: TGTGCCAGCAGTTCTTTGCGGGAGATCCCCAAAAACATTCAGTACTTC
length: 14; V: TRBV18; J: TRBJ2-3; size: -; D: -; CDR3: CASSPPGTPVPQYF; DNA: TGTGCCAGCTCACCACCGGGAACCCCCGTGCCGCAGTATTTT
length: 11; V: TRBV5-1; J: TRBJ1-2; size: -; D: -; CDR3: CASSFDGDYTF; DNA: TGCGCCAGCAGCTTCGACGGGGACTACACCTTC
length: 13; V: TRBV4-2; J: TRBJ2-7; size: -; D: -; CDR3: CASSQDPRGEQYF; DNA: TGTGCCAGCAGCCAAGACCCTAGAGGCGAGCAGTACTTC
length: 15; V: TRBV7-3; J: TRBJ2-5; size: -; D: -; CDR3: CASSLSGRGGETQYF; DNA: TGTGCCAGCAGCTTATCGGGCAGGGGTGGGGAGACCCAGTACTTC
length: 15; V: TRBV28; J: TRBJ2-5; size: -; D: -; CDR3: CASSLAQGYWETQYF; DNA: TGTGCCAGCAGTTTAGCGCAGGGGTATTGGGAGACCCAGTACTTC
length: 13; V: TRBV29-1; J: TRBJ1-2; size: -; D: -; CDR3: CSVAPGDRDGYTF; DNA: TGCAGCGTTGCACCGGGGGATCGGGATGGCTACACCTTC
length: 13; V: TRBV5-6; J: TRBJ2-1; size: many; D: -; CDR3: CASSLAEGSEQFF; DNA: TGTGCCAGCAGCCTGGCCGAGGGGAGTGAGCAGTTCTTC
length: 13; V: TRBV12-3/TRBV12-4; J: TRBJ2-5; size: few; D: -; CDR3: CASSFARTETQYF; DNA: TGTGCCAGCAGTTTCGCTAGAACAGAGACCCAGTACTTC
length: 14; V: TRBV28; J: TRBJ2-5; size: -; D: -; CDR3: CASSPPTSQETQYF; DNA: TGTGCCAGCAGTCCACCGACTAGCCAAGAGACCCAGTACTTC
length: 17; V: TRBV20-1; J: TRBJ2-1; size: -; D: -; CDR3: CSAGGSSLWDSRHEQFF; DNA: TGCAGTGCTGGAGGAAGTTCCCTGTGGGATAGTCGGCATGAGCAGTTCTTC
length: 16; V: TRBV18; J: TRBJ2-1; size: -; D: TRBD2; CDR3: CASSPSGGPRYNEQFF; DNA: TGTGCCAGCTCACCAAGCGGGGGGCCGAGGTACAATGAGCAGTTCTTC
length: 12; V: TRBV29-1; J: TRBJ2-7; size: -; D: -; CDR3: CSVRRGSYEQYF; DNA: TGCAGCGTTCGAAGGGGCTCCTACGAGCAGTACTTC
length: 15; V: TRBV4-1; J: TRBJ2-1; size: -; D: -; CDR3: CASSQGPLEHNEQFF; DNA: TGCGCCAGCAGCCAAGGACCTCTGGAGCACAATGAGCAGTTCTTC
length: 15; V: TRBV20-1; J: TRBJ2-7; size: few; D: TRBD1; CDR3: CSAQAGTGPSYEQYF; DNA: TGCAGTGCTCAAGCAGGGACAGGGCCCTCCTACGAGCAGTACTTC
length: 15; V: TRBV7-2; J: TRBJ2-1; size: -; D: -; CDR3: CASSLNRDSYNEQFF; DNA: TGTGCCAGCAGCTTAAACAGGGACTCCTACAATGAGCAGTTCTTC
length: 16; V: TRBV6-5; J: TRBJ1-1; size: -; D: -; CDR3: CASSLWTAGRNTEAFF; DNA: TGTGCCAGCAGCTTATGGACAGCCGGACGGAACACTGAAGCTTTCTTT
length: 14; V: TRBV12-3/TRBV12-4; J: TRBJ2-5; size: few; D: -; CDR3: CASSPGGVRETQYF; DNA: TGTGCCAGCAGTCCCGGGGGCGTCCGGGAGACCCAGTACTTC
length: 15; V: TRBV12-3/TRBV12-4; J: TRBJ2-5; size: few; D: -; CDR3: CASNHGEEVAETQYF; DNA: TGTGCCAGCAATCACGGGGAGGAGGTAGCAGAGACCCAGTACTTC
length: 12; V: TRBV10-1; J: TRBJ2-3; size: -; D: TRBD1; CDR3: CASSESGQKQYF; DNA: TGCGCCAGCAGTGAGTCGGGACAGAAGCAGTATTTT
length: 15; V: TRBV11-1; J: TRBJ1-2; size: -; D: -; CDR3: CASSLLVLGTYGYTF; DNA: TGTGCCAGCAGCCTCCTGGTTCTGGGGACCTATGGCTACACCTTC
length: 14; V: TRBV29-1; J: TRBJ2-7; size: few; D: -; CDR3: CSVITGRHGNEQYF; DNA: TGCAGCGTTATAACAGGTAGACATGGAAACGAGCAGTACTTC
length: 15; V: TRBV9; J: TRBJ1-6; size: -; D: -; CDR3: CASSVGPTASGALHF; DNA: TGTGCCAGCAGCGTAGGTCCCACCGCCTCTGGGGCCCTCCACTTT